Presented here are 2 T cell receptor beta chains from one specimen sequenced in a study of cytotoxic CD8 clonotypes in ibrutinib-treated CLL. Some clones are missing from TCRdb's copy, which holds only in-frame ones; the method was immunoSEQ multiplex PCR. The sample records approximately 17,000 clones, 65% to 70% being singletons. The source material was PBMCs, sampled before ibrutinib treatment. The receptor source for this set is a human donor with chronic lymphocytic leukemia.

This clone turned up a few times. The rearrangement joins TRBV19 to TRBJ2-3; D gene uncertain. The germline V gene encodes CDR1 LNHDA and CDR2 SQIVND (reference sequence). Trimming pared 2 bases from V and 0 bases from J, leaving 15 bases between. This CDR3 has 17 amino acids. The CDR3 loop is CASSIPLDGTSTDTQYF. The CDR3 DNA reads TGTGCCAGTAGTATACCCCTGGACGGAACTAGCACAGATACGCAGTATTTT.

This rearrangement joins TRBV6-6 to TRBJ1-3; D possibly corresponds to TRBD1 (5 bases). This CDR3 has 16 residues. Germline values: CDR1 MNHNY, CDR2 SVGAGI (reference sequence). Trimming shortened V by 6 bases and J by 5 bases, and 20 bases separated the two germline ends. This CDR3 is CASRLDPQGLRNTIYF. The CDR3 coding sequence is TGTGCCAGCAGACTCGATCCGCAGGGTCTCAGAAACACCATATATTTT.